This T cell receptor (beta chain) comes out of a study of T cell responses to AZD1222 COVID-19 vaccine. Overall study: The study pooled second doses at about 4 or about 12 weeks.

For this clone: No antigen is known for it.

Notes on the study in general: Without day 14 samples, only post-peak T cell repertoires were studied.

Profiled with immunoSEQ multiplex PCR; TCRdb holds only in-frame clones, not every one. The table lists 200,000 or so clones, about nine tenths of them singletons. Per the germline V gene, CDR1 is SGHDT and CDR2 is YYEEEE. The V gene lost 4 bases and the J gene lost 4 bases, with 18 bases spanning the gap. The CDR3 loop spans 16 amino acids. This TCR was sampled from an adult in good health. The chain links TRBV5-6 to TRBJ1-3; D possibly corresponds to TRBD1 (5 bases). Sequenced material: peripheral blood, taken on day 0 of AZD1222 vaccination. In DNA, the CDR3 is TGTGCCAGCAGCGTTTCCCCGGCAGGGACGGGAAACACCATATATTTT. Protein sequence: CASSVSPAGTGNTIYF.